This T cell receptor beta chain was documented in a study of shared clonotypes between healthy human individuals. V lost 5 bases, J lost 5 bases, and 15 bases lay in between. This CDR3 is 14 amino acids long. Looked up from germline, CDR1 is MGHRA and CDR2 is YSYEKL. The replicate PCRs on unsorted PBMC were given about 0.3 ug DNA, which is tens of thousands of T cell genomes. Generated by immunoSEQ multiplex PCR, the TCRdb table keeps only in-frame clones and is missing some. The sample lists about 87,000 clones, around half occurring once. V gene TRBV4-1 combines with J gene TRBJ1-1, with D possibly being TRBD1 (6 bases). The TCR sequence derives from a woman in her thirties or forties in good health. Some clones in this sample may be carry-over from other donors' samples. Sequencing was carried out using PBMCs. The CDR3 here is CASSNTGRGTEAFF. The CDR3 DNA sequence: TGCGCCAGCAGCAACACAGGGCGTGGGACTGAAGCTTTCTTT.